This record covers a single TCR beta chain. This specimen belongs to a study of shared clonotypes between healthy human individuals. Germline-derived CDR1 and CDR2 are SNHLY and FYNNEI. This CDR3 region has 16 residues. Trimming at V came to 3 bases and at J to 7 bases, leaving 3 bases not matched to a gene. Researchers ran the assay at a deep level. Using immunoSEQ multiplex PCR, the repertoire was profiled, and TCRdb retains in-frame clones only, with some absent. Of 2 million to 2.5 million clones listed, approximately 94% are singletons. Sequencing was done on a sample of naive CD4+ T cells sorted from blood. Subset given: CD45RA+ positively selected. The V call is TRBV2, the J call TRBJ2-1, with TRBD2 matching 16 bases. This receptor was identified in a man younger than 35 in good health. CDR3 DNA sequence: TGTGCCAGCAGTGATGGGACTAGCGGGAGGGCAAATGAGCAGTTCTTC. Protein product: CASSDGTSGRANEQFF.